This TCR beta chain was identified in a study of cytomegalovirus exposure and HLA in healthy donors. For the study at large: The early release's HLA-typed donors yielded 65 million to 85 million unique TCRs.

This clone showed up just once. Its antigen is as yet unknown. The study ran its PCR with 60 Vbeta and 13 Jbeta primers. Generated by immunoSEQ multiplex PCR, the TCRdb table keeps only in-frame clones and is missing some. This table has some 110,000 clones, 60% to 85% appearing once. This CDR3 spans 13 amino acids. With 3 bases clipped from V and 6 bases from J, the junction kept 4 bases outside the gene matches. The germline V gene has CDR1 SGHNT and CDR2 YYREEE (reference sequence). Study findings and constraints: Later analysis reportedly placed an Asian-associated ancestry cluster below the approximately 730-donor mean in N-insertions. Rare TCR sequences dominated, though some public TCRs recurred in many donors. Accounts indicate the classifier identified cytomegalovirus status with strong specificity and sensitivity.

This chain uses TRBV5-4 with TRBJ2-7; TRBD1 matches 9 bases. This TCR derives from a middle-aged woman in good health and CMV-seropositive. The sample comprised PBMCs. The CDR3 DNA sequence: TGTGCCAGCAGCTGGGGACAGGGCGGCGAGCAGTACTTC. Encoded protein: CASSWGQGGEQYF.